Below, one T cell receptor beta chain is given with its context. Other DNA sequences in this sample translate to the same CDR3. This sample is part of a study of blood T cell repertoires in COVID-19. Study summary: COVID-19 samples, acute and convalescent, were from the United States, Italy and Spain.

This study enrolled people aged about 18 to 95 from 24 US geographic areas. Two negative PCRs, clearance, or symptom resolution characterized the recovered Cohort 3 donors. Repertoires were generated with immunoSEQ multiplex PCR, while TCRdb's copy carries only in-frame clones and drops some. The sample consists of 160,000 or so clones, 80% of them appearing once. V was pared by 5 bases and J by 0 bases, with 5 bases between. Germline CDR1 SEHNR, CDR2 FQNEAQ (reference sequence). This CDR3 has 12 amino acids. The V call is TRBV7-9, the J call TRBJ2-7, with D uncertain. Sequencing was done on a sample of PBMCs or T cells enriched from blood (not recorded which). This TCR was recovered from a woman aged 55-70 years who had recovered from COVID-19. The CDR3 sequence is CASSPSSYEQYF. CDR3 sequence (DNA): TGTGCCAGCAGCCCGAGCTCCTACGAGCAGTACTTC.